One sample yielded the 20 T cell receptor beta chains listed below, sequenced in a study of cytomegalovirus exposure and HLA in healthy donors (dated by TCRdb to the late 2010s). Library generation was performed with the immunoSEQ multiplex PCR assay. The multiplex PCR relied on a mix of 60 forward primers for TCR Vbeta segments and 13 reverse primers for TCR Jbeta segments. TCRdb took this table from immuneACCESS and kept in-frame rearrangements with V and J called. Such tables lack part of the clones; where checked against another copy, unresolved V genes explain under half of the gap, and the rest is unexplained. This sample comprises roughly 100,000 clones, 76% of them detected only once. Approximately 5.3% of the sample lies in the top ten. The sequencing sample was made of PBMCs. These receptors all come from a woman under 30 in good health and CMV-seropositive.

The V gene is TRBV5-4, the J gene TRBJ2-3; 7 bases agree with TRBD2. Unmatched junction bases numbered 8, after V lost 5 bases and J lost 2 bases. The CDR3 sequence is 15 residues long. Germline-derived CDR1 and CDR2 are SGHNT and YYREEE (reference sequence). CDR3 residues: CASSFGLGFTDTQYF. As DNA, the CDR3 is TGTGCCAGCAGTTTCGGACTAGGGTTCACAGATACGCAGTATTTT.

V usage is TRBV5-1 and J usage is TRBJ1-5, with unresolved D. The CDR3 contains 16 residues. Trimming pared 0 bases from V and 2 bases from J, leaving 12 bases between. Per germline, CDR1 SGHRS and CDR2 YFSETQ. The CDR3 region has the DNA TGCGCCAGCAGCTTGGTTACTATAACTGGCAATCAGCCCCAGCATTTT. As protein: CASSLVTITGNQPQHF. The variable domain in full, with the rest retrieved from reference TRBV5-1 and TRBJ1-5, is KAGVTQTPRYLIKTRGQQVTLSCSPISGHRSVSWYQQTPGQGLQFLFEYFSETQRNKGNFPGRFSGRQFSNSRSEMNVSTLELGDSALYLCASSLVTITGNQPQHFGDGTRLSIL.

This clone came up once. This chain joins TRBV27 and TRBJ2-7; 10 bases align to TRBD2. CDR1 is MNHEY, CDR2 SMNVEV, per germline (reference sequence). V was pared by 5 bases and J by 2 bases, with 3 bases of the junction left unmatched. CDR3 size: 14 residues. The CDR3 DNA follows: TGTGCCAGCAGTACTACTAGCGGGACCTACGAGCAGTACTTC. This sequence encodes CASSTTSGTYEQYF.

J is TRBJ2-1 and V is TRBV7-9, with TRBD1 matching 7 bases. V dropped 1 base and J dropped 2; count of bases not matched to a gene: 5. Germline CDR1 is SEHNR and CDR2 is FQNEAQ (reference sequence). The length of the CDR3 is 16 residues. CDR3 DNA: TGTGCCAGCAGCTTAGTTCCAGGGGGTACCTACAATGAGCAGTTCTTC. It is translated as CASSLVPGGTYNEQFF.

The chain combines TRBV4-1 with TRBJ2-7; TRBD2 is a possible D gene (6 bases). Per germline, CDR1 MGHRA and CDR2 YSYEKL. This CDR3 comprises 14 residues. Between the trimmed V and J ends, which lost 0 bases and 0 bases, there was a span of 6 bases. The DNA for the CDR3 is TGCGCCAGCAGCCAAGAGGGGGGCTCCTACGAGCAGTACTTC. Residues: CASSQEGGSYEQYF.

This chain joins TRBV28 and TRBJ2-7; 7 bases agree with TRBD1. Germline assignment: CDR1 MDHEN and CDR2 SYDVKM. The CDR3 covers 12 residues. V lost 6 bases and J lost 7; bases outside the gene matches: 6. The CDR3 DNA reads as TGTGCCAGCAGCCACAGGGGTTGGGAGCAGTACTTC. Residues: CASSHRGWEQYF.

V usage is TRBV28 and J usage is TRBJ2-5; perhaps TRBD2 as D (5 bases). The CDR3 loop spans 18 amino acids. Germline lookup yields CDR1 MDHEN and CDR2 SYDVKM. The germline V and J ends were trimmed by 6 bases and 1 base, with 24 bases remaining between them. The CDR3 is CASSSRYAGLRVQETQYF. The DNA of the CDR3 is TGTGCCAGCAGCAGTCGTTACGCCGGACTTCGCGTCCAAGAGACCCAGTACTTC. Full variable domain (remainder filled in from reference TRBV28 and TRBJ2-5): DVKVTQSSRYLVKRTGEKVFLECVQDMDHENMFWYRQDPGLGLRLIYFSYDVKMKEKGDIPEGYSVSREKKERFSLILESASTNQTSMYLCASSSRYAGLRVQETQYFGPGTRLLVL.

The genes are TRBV11-2 and TRBJ2-7; D gene unclear. The CDR3 has 13 amino acids. V was trimmed by 3 bases and J by 3 bases, leaving 9 bases between them. Looked up from germline, CDR1 is SGHAT and CDR2 is FQNNGV. CDR3 sequence: CASSFGGNYEQYF. The DNA for the CDR3 is TGTGCCAGCAGCTTTGGCGGAAACTACGAGCAGTACTTC.

This rearrangement joins TRBV28 to TRBJ1-2; possible D gene TRBD1, 5 bases. CDR1 is MDHEN, CDR2 SYDVKM, per germline. This CDR3 region has 15 residues. V lost 2 bases and J lost 4, with 14 bases in between. The CDR3 DNA sequence: TGTGCCAGCAGTTTAGTGTCCCAGGGCCCCTATGGCTACACCTTC. Translated: CASSLVSQGPYGYTF.

V usage is TRBV2 and J usage is TRBJ2-7; 7 nucleotides agree with TRBD2. The CDR3 totals 15 residues. V lost 4 bases and J lost 0; bases outside the gene matches: 6. CDR1 and CDR2 from the germline V gene are SNHLY and FYNNEI. This chain's CDR3 is CASSASGTTSYEQYF. DNA of the CDR3: TGTGCCAGCAGTGCGTCCGGGACTACCTCCTACGAGCAGTACTTC.

The V call is TRBV28, the J call TRBJ2-1, with TRBD2 matching over 9 bases. Germline CDR1 reads MDHEN; CDR2 reads SYDVKM. The CDR3 loop spans 15 amino acids. Unmatched junction bases numbered 4, after V lost 3 bases and J lost 4 bases. CDR3 coding DNA: TGTGCCAGCAGTTTCCTTCTAGCGGGGTACAATGAGCAGTTCTTC. Its protein is CASSFLLAGYNEQFF.

This chain joins TRBV4-2 and TRBJ1-4; the match to TRBD1 covers 10 bases. The V gene end was trimmed by 1 base and the J gene end by 5 bases; junction bases not matched to a gene: 4. Germline V gene lookup returns CDR1 LGHNA and CDR2 YNFKEQ. The CDR3 sequence is 16 residues long. This chain's CDR3 is CASSQAGQGKNEKLFF. In nucleotides, the CDR3 is TGTGCCAGCAGCCAAGCGGGACAGGGGAAGAATGAAAAACTGTTTTTT.

The chain links TRBV19 to TRBJ2-6; D is possibly TRBD2 (5 bases). The CDR3 totals 14 residues. V gave up 5 bases and J gave up 0 bases, with 5 bases separating them. Germline V gene data show CDR1 as LNHDA and CDR2 as SQIVND (reference sequence). The CDR3 bases are TGTGCCAGTAGTCGGGACTCTGGGGCCAACGTCCTGACTTTC. This codes for CASSRDSGANVLTF.

This chain uses TRBV28 with TRBJ1-1, with D perhaps matching TRBD1 (6 bases). The germline V and J ends were trimmed by 7 bases and 5 bases, with 23 bases remaining between them. Per germline, CDR1 MDHEN and CDR2 SYDVKM. The CDR3 runs 16 residues. The CDR3 reads CASTHLGAVGGTEAFF. For the CDR3, the DNA is TGTGCCAGCACACATTTGGGGGCGGTGGGGGGGACTGAAGCTTTCTTT.

In its sample, this clone was seen a few times. The chain uses TRBV6-5 and TRBJ2-1; 8 bases match TRBD2. The CDR3 consists of 15 residues. V was pared by 9 bases and J by 4 bases, with 11 bases of the junction left unmatched. Germline V CDR1 and CDR2: MNHEY, SVGAGI. CDR3: CASRGLGLGYNEQFF. The CDR3 DNA reads as TGTGCCAGTCGGGGACTAGGCCTCGGTTACAATGAGCAGTTCTTC.

The rearrangement uses TRBV7-9 and TRBJ1-1; tentatively, D is TRBD1 (6 bases). Germline CDR1 is SEHNR and CDR2 is FQNEAQ (reference sequence). The CDR3 is 17 amino acids. Deletions cut 6 bases from V and 0 bases from J, with 20 bases between. CDR3 loop: CASSFSRDIYMNTEAFF. The CDR3 nucleotides are TGTGCCAGCAGTTTCTCCCGGGACATCTACATGAACACTGAAGCTTTCTTT.

This chain connects TRBV28 to TRBJ2-7; 8 positions match TRBD1. J gave up 1 base and V 2 bases, and 4 bases lay outside the gene matches. The CDR3 length is 15 residues. Germline values: CDR1 MDHEN, CDR2 SYDVKM. CDR3 nucleotides: TGTGCCAGCAGTTTACTCCGGACAGGGTCCTACGAGCAGTACTTC. Encoded protein: CASSLLRTGSYEQYF. Full variable domain (remainder filled in from reference TRBV28 and TRBJ2-7): DVKVTQSSRYLVKRTGEKVFLECVQDMDHENMFWYRQDPGLGLRLIYFSYDVKMKEKGDIPEGYSVSREKKERFSLILESASTNQTSMYLCASSLLRTGSYEQYFGPGTRLTVT.

The J gene is TRBJ1-5, the V gene TRBV30; no clear D gene. There are 15 residues in the CDR3. CDR1 GTSNPN and CDR2 SVGIG come from the germline V gene (reference sequence). The ends were cut back, 0 bases at V and 1 base at J, with 10 bases in the middle. CDR3 residues: CAWSVPGLSNQPQHF. The CDR3 nucleotides are TGTGCCTGGAGTGTCCCCGGACTGAGCAATCAGCCCCAGCATTTT.

As regards this clone: At the DNA level, this CDR3 is encoded by other sequences in the same sample as well. V gene TRBV30 combines with J gene TRBJ1-5; the D is unclear. Germline loops: CDR1 GTSNPN, CDR2 SVGIG (reference sequence). V lost 1 base and J lost 0, with 4 bases in between. CDR3 length: 13 residues. The DNA for the CDR3 is TGTGCCTGGAGTGCCGGTAGCAATCAGCCCCAGCATTTT. Amino acids: CAWSAGSNQPQHF.

This clone was observed a few times. This chain uses TRBV7-9 with TRBJ2-7; tentatively, D is TRBD2 (5 bases). V shed 5 bases and J shed 6 bases, with 17 bases lying between them. The V gene's germline CDR1 is SEHNR and CDR2 FQNEAQ (reference sequence). This CDR3 has 14 residues. CDR3 nucleotide sequence: TGTGCCAGCAGCCGTGGGAGTGGTGCCTTCGAGCAGTACTTC. Translation gives CASSRGSGAFEQYF.